This TCR beta chain was sequenced in a study of blood T cell repertoires in COVID-19. Study background: COVID-19 samples collected from the United States, Italy and Spain covered acute and convalescent phases. PBMCs, B-cell-depleted T cells, or T cells were the source of the cDNA or gDNA that made up the material.

Source study methods: Counts of nucleated cells, estimated from reference gene primer amplification, were obtained. Generated by immunoSEQ multiplex PCR, the TCRdb table keeps only in-frame clones and is missing some. V, J and clone size reflect that table, while D and trimming were determined from the DNA. The sample holds some 140,000 clones; approximately 80% are singletons and the top ten take 25% to 30%. Germline V gene data show CDR1 as SGHDT and CDR2 as YYEEEE. The CDR3 is 13 residues long. V lost 6 bases to trimming and J lost 0 bases, with 9 bases between them. The specimen sequenced was peripheral blood. The J gene is TRBJ1-1, the V gene TRBV5-6; D gene uncertain. This receptor was identified in a woman aged 55 to 70 with acute or convalescent COVID-19. The chain's CDR3 is CASTLQLNTEAFF. The CDR3 region has the DNA TGTGCCAGCACCCTACAGCTGAACACTGAAGCTTTCTTT.